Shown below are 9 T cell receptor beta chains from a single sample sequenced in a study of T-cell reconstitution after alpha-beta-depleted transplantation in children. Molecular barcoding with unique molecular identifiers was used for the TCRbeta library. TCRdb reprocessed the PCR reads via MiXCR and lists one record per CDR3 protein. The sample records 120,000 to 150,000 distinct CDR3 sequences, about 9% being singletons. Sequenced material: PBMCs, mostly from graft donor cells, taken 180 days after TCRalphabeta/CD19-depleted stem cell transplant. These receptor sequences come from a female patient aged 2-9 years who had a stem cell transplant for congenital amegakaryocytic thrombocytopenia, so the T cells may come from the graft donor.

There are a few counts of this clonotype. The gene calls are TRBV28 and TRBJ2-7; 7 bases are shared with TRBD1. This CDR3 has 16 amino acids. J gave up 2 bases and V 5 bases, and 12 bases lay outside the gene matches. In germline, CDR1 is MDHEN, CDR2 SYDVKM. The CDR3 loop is CASSVIGGAWTYEQYF. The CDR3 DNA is TGTGCCAGCAGTGTGATAGGGGGCGCTTGGACCTACGAGCAGTACTTC.

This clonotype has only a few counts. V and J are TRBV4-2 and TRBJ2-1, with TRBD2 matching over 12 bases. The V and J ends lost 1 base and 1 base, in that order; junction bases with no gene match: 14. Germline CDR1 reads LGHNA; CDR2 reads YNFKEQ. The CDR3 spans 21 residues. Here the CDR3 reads CASSQVSLAGGVSYSYNEQFF. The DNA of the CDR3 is TGTGCCAGCAGCCAAGTATCACTAGCGGGAGGCGTATCATATTCCTACAATGAGCAGTTCTTC.

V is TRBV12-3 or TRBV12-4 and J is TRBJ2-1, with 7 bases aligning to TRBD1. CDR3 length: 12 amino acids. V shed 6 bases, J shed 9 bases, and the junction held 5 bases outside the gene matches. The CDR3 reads CASSPTGAEQFF. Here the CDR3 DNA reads TGTGCCAGCAGCCCAACAGGGGCTGAGCAGTTCTTC.

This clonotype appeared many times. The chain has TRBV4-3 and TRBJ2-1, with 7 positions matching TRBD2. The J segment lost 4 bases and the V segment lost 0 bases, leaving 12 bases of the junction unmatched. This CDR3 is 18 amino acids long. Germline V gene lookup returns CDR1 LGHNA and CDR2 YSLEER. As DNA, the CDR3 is TGCGCCAGCAGCCAAGAAACGACTAGCAGCTACCTGTACAATGAGCAGTTCTTC. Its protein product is CASSQETTSSYLYNEQFF.

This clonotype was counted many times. In nucleotides, the CDR3 is TGCAGTGCTAGCGGGAGTTGGGAGACCCAGTACTTC. This sequence encodes CSASGSWETQYF. The gene calls are TRBV20-1 and TRBJ2-5, with D maybe TRBD2 (6 bases). The ends were cut back, 3 bases at V and 5 bases at J, with 10 bases in the middle. Germline CDR1 DFQATT, CDR2 SNEGSKA (reference sequence). The CDR3 covers 12 residues.

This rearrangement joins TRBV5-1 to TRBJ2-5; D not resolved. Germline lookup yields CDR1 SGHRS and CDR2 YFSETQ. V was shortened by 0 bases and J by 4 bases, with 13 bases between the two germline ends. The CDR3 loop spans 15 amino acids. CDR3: CASSLGPSGLETQYF. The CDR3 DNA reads TGCGCCAGCAGCTTGGGCCCATCGGGTTTAGAGACCCAGTACTTC. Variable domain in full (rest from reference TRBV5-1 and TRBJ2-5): KAGVTQTPRYLIKTRGQQVTLSCSPISGHRSVSWYQQTPGQGLQFLFEYFSETQRNKGNFPGRFSGRQFSNSRSEMNVSTLELGDSALYLCASSLGPSGLETQYFGPGTRLLVL.

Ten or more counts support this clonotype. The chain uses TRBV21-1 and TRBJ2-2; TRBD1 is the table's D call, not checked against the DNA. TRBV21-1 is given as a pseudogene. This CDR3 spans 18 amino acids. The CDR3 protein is CASSKARRGDRGPGELFF. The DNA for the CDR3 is TGTGCCAGCAGCAAAGCGCGCAGAGGCGACAGGGGTCCTGGGGAGCTGTTTTTT.

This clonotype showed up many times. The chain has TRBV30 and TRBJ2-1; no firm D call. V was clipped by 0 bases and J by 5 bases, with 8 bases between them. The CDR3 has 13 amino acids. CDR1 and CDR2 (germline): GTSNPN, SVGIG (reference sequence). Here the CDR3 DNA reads TGTGCCTGGAGTGTTTCGTGGAACAATGAGCAGTTCTTC. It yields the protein CAWSVSWNNEQFF.

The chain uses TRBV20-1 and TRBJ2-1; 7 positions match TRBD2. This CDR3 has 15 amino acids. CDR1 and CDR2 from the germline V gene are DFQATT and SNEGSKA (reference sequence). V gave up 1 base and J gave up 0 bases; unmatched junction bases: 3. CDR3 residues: CSARVGGSSYNEQFF. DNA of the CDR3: TGCAGTGCTAGAGTTGGCGGGAGCTCCTACAATGAGCAGTTCTTC.